This entry lists 24 T cell receptor beta chains sequenced from one sample in a study of blood T cell repertoires in COVID-19. Sequenced by immunoSEQ multiplex PCR; TCRdb stores in-frame clones only, minus some. Here the sample spans 150,000 or so clones, about 79% being singletons. The material sequenced was PBMCs or T cells enriched from blood (not recorded which). The source of these receptors is a middle-aged man who had recovered from COVID-19.

The genes are TRBV29-1 and TRBJ1-5; no clear D gene. V lost 7 bases and J lost 0, with 10 bases in between. The germline V gene has CDR1 SQVTM and CDR2 ANQGSEA. The CDR3 loop spans 13 amino acids. The CDR3 DNA is TGCAGCGCGCGGGTAGATAGCAATCAGCCCCAGCATTTT. It is translated as CSARVDSNQPQHF. The whole variable domain, remainder taken from reference TRBV29-1 and TRBJ1-5, is SAVISQKPSRDICQRGTSLTIQCQVDSQVTMMFWYRQQPGQSLTLIATANQGSEATYESGFVIDKFPISRPNLTFSTLTVSNMSPEDSSIYLCSARVDSNQPQHFGDGTRLSIL.

V usage is TRBV3-1 (or the pseudogene TRBV3-2) and J usage is TRBJ2-5; 14 bases agree with TRBD2. This CDR3 has 19 residues. V lost 0 bases to trimming and J lost 5 bases; unmatched junction nucleotides: 11. Germline CDR1 reads LGHDT; CDR2 reads YNNKEL (reference sequence). The CDR3 sequence is CASSQEVGLAGGGLETQYF. The CDR3 DNA reads as TGTGCCAGCAGCCAAGAAGTTGGACTAGCGGGGGGAGGGTTGGAGACCCAGTACTTC.

J is TRBJ2-3 and V is TRBV5-5; D is ambiguous. The V end was cut by 0 bases, the J end by 6 bases, with 11 bases between. The CDR3 is 14 residues long. From germline, CDR1 is SGHKS and CDR2 YYEKEE (reference sequence). CDR3 amino acids: CASSLDYLRDTQYF. CDR3 nucleotides: TGTGCCAGCAGCTTGGACTACCTACGCGATACGCAGTATTTT.

J is TRBJ1-6 and V is TRBV18; 7 nucleotides agree with TRBD1. The CDR3 sequence is 15 residues long. CDR1 and CDR2 (germline): KGHSH, LQKENI. V lost 2 bases, J lost 7 bases, and 5 bases stayed unmatched. CDR3 bases: TGTGCCAGCTCACCAGAGACAGGGTACAATTCACCCCTCCACTTT. It yields the protein CASSPETGYNSPLHF.

This sequence joins TRBV4-3 and TRBJ1-3; 8 bases agree with TRBD1. The junction had 8 bases not matched to a gene; V was cut back by 4 bases and J by 0 bases. The CDR3 consists of 17 residues. Germline loops: CDR1 LGHNA, CDR2 YSLEER. The CDR3 sequence: CASSPKTGASSGNTIYF. CDR3 nucleotide sequence: TGCGCCAGCAGCCCGAAGACAGGGGCGAGCTCTGGAAACACCATATATTTT.

This clone was observed once. The genes are TRBV12-3 or TRBV12-4 and TRBJ1-2; D remains unclear. Trimming removed 2 bases from V and 2 bases from J, with 6 bases in between. The CDR3 is made up of 13 amino acids. CDR3 sequence reads: CASSLKQNYGYTF. CDR3 coding DNA: TGTGCCAGCAGTTTAAAACAGAACTATGGCTACACCTTC.

The gene calls are TRBV19 and TRBJ2-2; D remains unclear. From germline, CDR1 is LNHDA and CDR2 SQIVND (reference sequence). Between the trimmed V and J ends, which lost 8 bases and 4 bases, there was a span of 11 bases. This CDR3 region has 13 residues. The CDR3 DNA reads TGTGCCAGTGGGCAGAAACGCACCGGGGAGCTGTTTTTT. Protein product: CASGQKRTGELFF.

The V and J genes are TRBV6-2 or TRBV6-3 and TRBJ1-4; perhaps TRBD1 as D (6 bases). CDR1 is MNHEY, CDR2 SVGEGT, per germline. V lost 5 bases to trimming and J lost 10 bases, with 14 bases between them. The CDR3 spans 13 residues. CDR3 amino acids: CASSAAGARKLFF. The CDR3 nucleotides are TGTGCCAGCAGTGCCGCAGGGGCCAGAAAACTGTTTTTT.

The V gene is TRBV27, the J gene TRBJ1-4, with 8 positions matching TRBD1. V trimming: 6 bases; J trimming: 4 bases; junction bases outside the gene matches: 7. The CDR3 has 15 amino acids. In germline, CDR1 is MNHEY, CDR2 SMNVEV (reference sequence). The CDR3 DNA is TGTGCCAGCAGCTATTACAGGGGGATTAATGAAAAACTGTTTTTT. Translating it yields CASSYYRGINEKLFF. The complete variable domain, with remaining parts taken from reference TRBV27 and TRBJ1-4, reads EAQVTQNPRYLITVTGKKLTVTCSQNMNHEYMSWYRQDPGLGLRQIYYSMNVEVTDKGDVPEGYKVSRKEKRNFPLILESPSPNQTSLYFCASSYYRGINEKLFFGSGTQLSVL.

Notes on this clone: Compared with germline, one end of the junction differs, possibly owing to a read error. The rearrangement joins TRBV7-7 to TRBJ2-7, with D possibly TRBD2 on 5 matching bases. CDR3 size: 13 residues. Germline assignment: CDR1 SSHAT and CDR2 FNYEAQ (reference sequence). The CDR3 sequence: CASSLSGSYEQYF. CDR3 nucleotides: TGTGCTAGCAGCTTGTCGGGGTCCTACGAGCAGTACTTC. Full variable domain (remainder filled in from reference TRBV7-7 and TRBJ2-7): GAGVSQSPRYKVTKRGQDVTLRCDPISSHATLYWYQQALGQGPEFLTYFNYEAQPDKSGLPSDRFSAERPEGSISTLTIQRTEQRDSAMYRCASSLSGSYEQYFGPGTRLTVT.

This clone showed up just a few times. The gene calls are TRBV3-1 (or the pseudogene TRBV3-2) and TRBJ2-2, with a tentative D call TRBD2 (6 bases). Per germline, CDR1 LGHDT and CDR2 YNNKEL (reference sequence). This CDR3 is built from 15 residues. V lost 3 bases, J lost 9 bases, and 17 bases lay in between. CDR3 DNA sequence: TGTGCCAGCAGCCAGGACTCAACTAGCTCCCGGGAGCTGTTTTTT. It is translated as CASSQDSTSSRELFF.

The rearrangement uses TRBV11-2 and TRBJ2-2; D is uncertain. V lost 0 bases, J lost 6 bases, and 11 bases lay in between. This CDR3 has 15 residues. Germline V gene sequence: CDR1 SGHAT, CDR2 FQNNGV. CDR3 nucleotide sequence: TGTGCCAGCAGCTTAGATCCTTCACGGTCCGGGGAGCTGTTTTTT. As protein: CASSLDPSRSGELFF.

The count of this clone is one. The chain employs TRBV2 and TRBJ2-3; 8 positions agree with TRBD1. Germline V lookup: CDR1 SNHLY, CDR2 FYNNEI. The CDR3 has 14 amino acids. The V and J ends lost 6 bases and 0 bases, in that order; junction bases with no gene match: 2. The CDR3 bases are TGTGCCAGCAGGGGGGACAGGAGCACAGATACGCAGTATTTT. It translates to CASRGDRSTDTQYF.

This sequence joins TRBV7-6 and TRBJ2-5, with D possibly being TRBD1 (7 bases). This CDR3 has 14 residues. The germline V gene encodes CDR1 SGHVS and CDR2 FNYEAQ. V dropped 5 bases and J dropped 6 bases, with 16 bases sitting between them. The CDR3 spells CASSHETGRQTQYF. The DNA of the CDR3 is TGTGCCAGCAGCCATGAGACAGGGAGGCAGACCCAGTACTTC.

This clone was detected only a few times. V is TRBV7-8 and J is TRBJ1-5; 8 bases match TRBD1. The ends lost 5 bases at V and 4 bases at J; junction bases unmatched: 10. CDR3 length: 16 residues. Germline V lookup: CDR1 SGHVS, CDR2 FQNEAQ. The CDR3 DNA follows: TGTGCCAGCAGCCTCCGGGACAGGCTGCCGAATCAGCCCCAGCATTTT. Translation: CASSLRDRLPNQPQHF.

There are a few counts of this clone. The V and J genes are TRBV15 and TRBJ1-2; D is perhaps TRBD1 (6 bases). Trimming removed 3 bases at V and 8 bases at J, with 19 bases between. This CDR3 comprises 15 residues. CDR1 and CDR2 (germline): LNHNV, YYDKDF (reference sequence). CDR3 DNA: TGTGCCACCAGCAGGGAAAGGGGGTTAAATTGGGGCTACACCTTC. Its protein is CATSRERGLNWGYTF.

The V gene is TRBV5-8, the J gene TRBJ1-1; TRBD1 aligns across 8 bases. Germline CDR1 is SGHTS and CDR2 is YDEGEE. The CDR3 contains 14 residues. The trim removed 4 bases at V and 6 bases at J, leaving 8 bases unmatched. Written as DNA, the CDR3 is TGTGCCAGCAGCATCCGGACAGGGCGGCCTGAAGCTTTCTTT. Translated: CASSIRTGRPEAFF.

CDR3 region: CASSQGAEKLFF. The CDR3 nucleotides are TGTGCCAGCAGCCAAGGGGCCGAAAAACTGTTTTTT. This chain links TRBV14 with TRBJ1-4; D unclear. In germline, CDR1 is SGHDN, CDR2 FVKESK. The CDR3 extends over 12 amino acids. V lost 1 base and J 8 bases, leaving 5 bases between the germline ends.

The rearrangement joins TRBV3-1 (or the pseudogene TRBV3-2) to TRBJ1-6; D perhaps matches TRBD1 (6 bases). CDR3 length: 14 residues. Per the germline V gene, CDR1 is LGHDT and CDR2 is YNNKEL (reference sequence). V gave up 1 base and J gave up 12 bases, with 13 bases separating them. The DNA of the CDR3 is TGTGCCAGCAGCCAAGGGGCAGGGGCCAGACCCCTCCACTTT. Its translation: CASSQGAGARPLHF.

This clone was observed once. This sequence joins TRBV5-4 and TRBJ2-7; maybe TRBD1 (6 bases). CDR1 is SGHNT, CDR2 YYREEE, per germline (reference sequence). This CDR3 comprises 14 residues. V lost 2 bases, J lost 3 bases, and 12 bases lay in between. The CDR3 region is CASSFNREYYEQYF. Here the CDR3 DNA reads TGTGCCAGCAGCTTCAACAGGGAGTACTACGAGCAGTACTTC.

The chain is built from TRBV19 and TRBJ1-1; the D gene is possibly TRBD1 (6 bases). Germline CDR1 LNHDA, CDR2 SQIVND (reference sequence). The CDR3 contains 15 residues. V was pared by 6 bases and J by 1 base, with 15 bases between. CDR3 sequence (DNA): TGTGCCAGTAGGCCCCGTACAGGGACGAACACTGAAGCTTTCTTT. It codes for CASRPRTGTNTEAFF.

The J gene is TRBJ1-1, the V gene TRBV7-2, with D perhaps TRBD1 (5 bases). Between the trimmed V and J ends, which lost 3 bases and 1 base, there was a span of 15 bases. The CDR3 is made up of 16 amino acids. Germline CDR1 and CDR2: SGHTA and FQGNSA. Written as DNA, the CDR3 is TGTGCCAGCAGCTTGGGACCCCGGGGGACGAACACTGAAGCTTTCTTT. It is translated as CASSLGPRGTNTEAFF.

This clone appeared a single time. The V gene is TRBV7-6, the J gene TRBJ2-2; 8 bases are a match to TRBD2. The V and J ends lost 4 bases and 6 bases, in that order; junction bases with no gene match: 10. The germline V gene has CDR1 SGHVS and CDR2 FNYEAQ. The CDR3 covers 16 residues. CDR3 loop: CASSSGGGGQAGELFF. CDR3 in DNA: TGTGCCAGCAGCTCGGGAGGCGGGGGGCAAGCCGGGGAGCTGTTTTTT.

The CDR3 DNA sequence: TGTGCCAGCTCGAACGGACAGGGTAAACGGCAGCCCCAGCATTTT. Amino acids: CASSNGQGKRQPQHF. The chain is built from TRBV6-5 and TRBJ1-5, with TRBD1 matching over 8 bases. CDR1 and CDR2 from the germline V gene are MNHEY and SVGAGI. With 8 bases clipped from V and 7 bases from J, the junction kept 13 bases outside the gene matches. The CDR3 is 15 amino acids.